The 6 T cell receptor beta chains reported below all come from one sample, sequenced in a study of metastatic and nonmetastatic thyroid tumors. TCRdb re-called clones from the PCR reads using MiXCR. The sample has approximately 41,000 clones, 28% seen once. Each patient came to thyroid surgery without any prior treatment (of any kind). What was sequenced was blood. These receptors were obtained from a male donor with papillary thyroid cancer or a benign thyroid nodule (not recorded which). Some clones in this sample may be carry-over from other donors' samples.

This clone turned up a few times. The rearrangement links TRBV6-1 to TRBJ1-2, with TRBD1 matching over 11 bases. After removal of 3 bases from V and 0 bases from J, the junction contained 0 bases not matched to a gene. CDR1 and CDR2 (germline): MNHNS, SASEGT. The CDR3 spans 15 residues. CDR3 in DNA: TGTGCCAGCAGTGAGGGACAGGGGGCTAACTATGGCTACACCTTC. Encoded protein: CASSEGQGANYGYTF.

This clone was seen at least ten times. The genes are TRBV20-1 and TRBJ2-3, with unresolved D. Germline CDR1 is DFQATT and CDR2 is SNEGSKA (reference sequence). Between the trimmed V and J ends, which lost 7 bases and 2 bases, there was a span of 10 bases. The CDR3 consists of 12 residues. In DNA, the CDR3 is TGCAGTGGACTTGCTCTCACAGATACGCAGTATTTT. Amino acids: CSGLALTDTQYF.

As to this clone: The junction does not match germline at one end; this may be a read error. The chain employs TRBV2 and TRBJ1-6; 7 bases map to TRBD1. CDR3 length: 15 residues. CDR1 and CDR2 from the germline V gene are SNHLY and FYNNEI. The CDR3 nucleotides are TGTGCCAGCAGTAGGGGAGACAGGGTGAGGTCACCCCTCAACTTT. It encodes CASSRGDRVRSPLNF.

This clone was counted at least ten times. The chain combines TRBV6-1 with TRBJ2-4, with TRBD1 identical over 10 bases. Trimming cost V 1 base and J 6 bases; bases outside gene matches: 6. In germline, CDR1 is MNHNS, CDR2 SASEGT. The CDR3 runs to 16 residues. CDR3 DNA sequence: TGTGCCAGCAGTGAAGTGGTGGACAGGGGGGTAAACATTCAGTACTTC. Translating gives CASSEVVDRGVNIQYF.

This clone came up many times. The gene calls are TRBV4-2 and TRBJ2-5; possibly TRBD1 or TRBD2 for D (5 bases each). This CDR3 contains 15 residues. The V gene's germline CDR1 is LGHNA and CDR2 YNFKEQ. Trimming shortened V by 0 bases and J by 6 bases, and 14 bases separated the two germline ends. Here the CDR3 DNA reads TGTGCCAGCAGCCAAGATTGGGACGGGCGGCAGACCCAGTACTTC. The encoded protein is CASSQDWDGRQTQYF.

J is TRBJ2-7 and V is TRBV9, with a possible D match to TRBD1 (6 bases). In germline, CDR1 is SGDLS, CDR2 YYNGEE. Trimming left V 1 base short and J 2 bases short, with 19 bases between. This CDR3 is 17 amino acids long. The CDR3 nucleotides read TGTGCCAGCAGCGTATTCCCGAAGGGGACAAGTACCTACGAGCAGTACTTC. It translates to CASSVFPKGTSTYEQYF.